Listed below are T cell receptor beta chains from one sample, sequenced in a study of blood T cells in healthy people across ages. Each CDR3 protein gets one entry after TCRdb re-called the 5' RACE reads with MiXCR. The sample lists over 1.5 million distinct CDR3 sequences, about 49% occurring once. Sequences were obtained from blood. All receptors derive from a woman aged 40 to 49 in good health. Both conserved end residues are trimmed from each CDR3.

V	length	J	CDR3
TRBV20-1	13	TRBJ1-4	SAKRSGTGRVKLF
TRBV12-3/TRBV12-4	11	-	ASRQGARHEQY
TRBV5-1	12	TRBJ2-3	ASSLRPPTDTQY
TRBV28	12	TRBJ1-2	ASSSTGLLYGYT
TRBV7-2	14	TRBJ2-6	ASSSAGRVGANVLT
TRBV11-2	13	TRBJ2-3	ASSLDIVFTDTQY
TRBV27	12	TRBJ2-3	ASSVFGPGDTQY
TRBV14	13	TRBJ1-2	ASSQDLGRMEGYT
TRBV11-2	18	TRBJ2-3	ASSADGERLTGTHTDTQY
TRBV28	14	TRBJ2-1	ASSSSGSSSYNEQF
TRBV5-1	12	TRBJ2-1	ASSIRLAGYEQF
TRBV14	15	TRBJ1-2	ASSQDVRDTINYGYT
TRBV7-9	14	TRBJ2-1	ASSSLRGSSYNEQF
TRBV20-1	12	TRBJ2-7	SARKGTVSYEQY
TRBV6-1	13	TRBJ2-3	ASSEGRRHTDTQY
TRBV6-2/TRBV6-3	13	TRBJ2-1	ASSYSRLPKMDQF
TRBV20-1	14	TRBJ1-3	SARDRAWISGNTIY
TRBV6-5	13	TRBJ2-4	ASSYGAVSKNIQY
TRBV6-2/TRBV6-3	14	TRBJ2-4	ASSPQGLLAKNIQY
TRBV13	14	TRBJ2-1	ASSLLQGRPYNEQF
TRBV5-1	11	TRBJ1-2	ASSFDRKNGYT
TRBV6-2/TRBV6-3	12	TRBJ1-1	ASSYLGPETEAF